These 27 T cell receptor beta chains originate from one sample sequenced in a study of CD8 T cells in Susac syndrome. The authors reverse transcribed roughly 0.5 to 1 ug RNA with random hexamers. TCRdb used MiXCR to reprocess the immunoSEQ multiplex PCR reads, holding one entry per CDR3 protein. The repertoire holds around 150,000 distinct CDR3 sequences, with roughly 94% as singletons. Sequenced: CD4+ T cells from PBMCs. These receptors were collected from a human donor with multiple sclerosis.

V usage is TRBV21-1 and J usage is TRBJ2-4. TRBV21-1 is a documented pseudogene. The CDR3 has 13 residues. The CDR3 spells CASMEKEKNIQYF. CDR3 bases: TGTGCCAGCATGGAGAAGGAAAAAAACATTCAGTACTTC.

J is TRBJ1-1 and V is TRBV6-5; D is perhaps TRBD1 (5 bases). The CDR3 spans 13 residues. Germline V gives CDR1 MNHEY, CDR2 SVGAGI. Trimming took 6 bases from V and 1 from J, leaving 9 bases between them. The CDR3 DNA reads TGTGCCAGCAGGGACGGGGGGAACACTGAAGCTTTCTTT. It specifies CASRDGGNTEAFF.

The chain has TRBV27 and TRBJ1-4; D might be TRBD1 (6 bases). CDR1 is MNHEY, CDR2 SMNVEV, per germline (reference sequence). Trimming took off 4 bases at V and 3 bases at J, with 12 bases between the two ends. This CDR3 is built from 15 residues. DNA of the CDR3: TGTGCCAGCAGTTCAACAGGGATTTCTAATGAAAAACTGTTTTTT. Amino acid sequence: CASSSTGISNEKLFF.

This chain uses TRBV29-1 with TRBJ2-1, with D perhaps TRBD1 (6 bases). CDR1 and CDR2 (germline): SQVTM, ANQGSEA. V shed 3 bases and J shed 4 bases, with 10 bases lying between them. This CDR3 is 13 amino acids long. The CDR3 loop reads CSVDKQGYNEQFF. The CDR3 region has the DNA TGCAGCGTTGATAAGCAGGGGTACAATGAGCAGTTCTTC.

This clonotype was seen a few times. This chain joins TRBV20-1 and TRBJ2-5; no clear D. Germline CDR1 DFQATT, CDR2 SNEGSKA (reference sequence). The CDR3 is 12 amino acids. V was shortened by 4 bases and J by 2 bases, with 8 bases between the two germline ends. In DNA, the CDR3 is TGCAGTGCTACAGACATTCAAGAGACCCAGTACTTC. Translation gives CSATDIQETQYF.

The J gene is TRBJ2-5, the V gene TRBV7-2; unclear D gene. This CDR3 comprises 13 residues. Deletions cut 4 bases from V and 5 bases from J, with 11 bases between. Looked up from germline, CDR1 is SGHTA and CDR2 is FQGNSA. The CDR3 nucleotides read TGTGCCAGCAGCTCGGACCTTTTGGAGACCCAGTACTTC. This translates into CASSSDLLETQYF.

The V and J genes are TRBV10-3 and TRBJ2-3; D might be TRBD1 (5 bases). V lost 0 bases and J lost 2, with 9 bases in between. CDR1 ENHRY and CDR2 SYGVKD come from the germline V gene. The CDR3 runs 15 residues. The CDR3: CAISESKGFTDTQYF. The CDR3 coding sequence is TGTGCCATCAGTGAGTCGAAGGGGTTCACAGATACGCAGTATTTT.

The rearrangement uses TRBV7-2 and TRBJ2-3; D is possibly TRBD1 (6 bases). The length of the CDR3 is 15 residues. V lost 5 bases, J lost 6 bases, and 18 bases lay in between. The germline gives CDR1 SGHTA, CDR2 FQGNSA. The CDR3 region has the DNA TGTGCCAGCAGCATAAACCCAGGGGCCCCGGATACGCAGTATTTT. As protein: CASSINPGAPDTQYF. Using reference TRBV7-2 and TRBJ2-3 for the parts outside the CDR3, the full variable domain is GAGVSQSPSNKVTEKGKDVELRCDPISGHTALYWYRQSLGQGLEFLIYFQGNSAPDKSGLPSDRFSAERTGGSVSTLTIQRTQQEDSAVYLCASSINPGAPDTQYFGPGTRLTVL.

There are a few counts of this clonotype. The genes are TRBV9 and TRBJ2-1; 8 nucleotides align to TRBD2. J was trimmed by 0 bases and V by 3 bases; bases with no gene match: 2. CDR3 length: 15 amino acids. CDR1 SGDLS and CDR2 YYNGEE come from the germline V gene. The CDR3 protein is CASSESGSSYNEQFF. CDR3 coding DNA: TGTGCCAGCAGCGAGAGCGGGAGCTCCTACAATGAGCAGTTCTTC.

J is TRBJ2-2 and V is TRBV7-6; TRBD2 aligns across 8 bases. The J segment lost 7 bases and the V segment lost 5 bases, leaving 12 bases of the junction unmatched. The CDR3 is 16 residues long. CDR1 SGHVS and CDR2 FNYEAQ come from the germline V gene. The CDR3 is CASSLFPGGFNGELFF. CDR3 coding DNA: TGTGCCAGCAGCCTGTTCCCGGGAGGGTTTAACGGGGAGCTGTTTTTT.

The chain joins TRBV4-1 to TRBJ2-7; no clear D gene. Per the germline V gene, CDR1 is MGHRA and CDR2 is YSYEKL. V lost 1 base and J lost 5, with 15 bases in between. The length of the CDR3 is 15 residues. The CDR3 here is CASSQGHSTPHEQYF. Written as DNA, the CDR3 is TGCGCCAGCAGCCAAGGACACTCCACCCCCCACGAGCAGTACTTC.

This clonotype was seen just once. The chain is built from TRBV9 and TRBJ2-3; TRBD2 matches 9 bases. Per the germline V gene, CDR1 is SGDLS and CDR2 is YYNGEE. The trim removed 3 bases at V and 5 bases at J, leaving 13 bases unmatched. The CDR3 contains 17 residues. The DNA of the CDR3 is TGTGCCAGCAGCGCACCCCCGTCTAGCGGGAAGCTAGATACGCAGTATTTT. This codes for CASSAPPSSGKLDTQYF.

Written as DNA, the CDR3 is TGTGCCAGCAGCTTAGGATCCACACCCCACTACTACGAGCAGTACTTC. Its translation is CASSLGSTPHYYEQYF. The rearrangement joins TRBV7-2 to TRBJ2-7; D unresolved. There are 16 residues in the CDR3. V was cut by 1 base and J by 3 bases, with 16 bases left in between. Germline CDR1 reads SGHTA; CDR2 reads FQGNSA.

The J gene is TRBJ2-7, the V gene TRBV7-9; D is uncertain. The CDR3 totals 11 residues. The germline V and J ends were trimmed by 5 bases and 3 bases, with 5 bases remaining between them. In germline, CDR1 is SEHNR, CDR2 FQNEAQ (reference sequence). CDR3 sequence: CASSAHYEQYF. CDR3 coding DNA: TGTGCCAGCAGCGCTCACTACGAGCAGTACTTC.

Here the CDR3 DNA reads TGTGCCAGCAGCTCGCCCTCGGGGAGCACTGAAGCTTTCTTT. It specifies CASSSPSGSTEAFF. This chain links TRBV7-2 with TRBJ1-1; D not certain. The CDR3 covers 14 residues. V was clipped by 4 bases and J by 4 bases, with 13 bases between them. The germline gives CDR1 SGHTA, CDR2 FQGNSA.

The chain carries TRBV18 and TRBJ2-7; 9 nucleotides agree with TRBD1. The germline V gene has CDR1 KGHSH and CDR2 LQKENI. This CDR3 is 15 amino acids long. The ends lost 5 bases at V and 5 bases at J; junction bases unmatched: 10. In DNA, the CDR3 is TGTGCCAGCTCAACTAGCACAGGGGGCCAACACGAGCAGTACTTC. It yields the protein CASSTSTGGQHEQYF.

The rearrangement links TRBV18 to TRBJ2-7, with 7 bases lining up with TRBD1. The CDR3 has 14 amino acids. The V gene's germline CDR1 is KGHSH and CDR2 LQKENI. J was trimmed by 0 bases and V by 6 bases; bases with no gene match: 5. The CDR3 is CASSPRQGSYEQYF. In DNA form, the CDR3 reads TGTGCCAGCTCGCCAAGACAGGGCTCCTACGAGCAGTACTTC.

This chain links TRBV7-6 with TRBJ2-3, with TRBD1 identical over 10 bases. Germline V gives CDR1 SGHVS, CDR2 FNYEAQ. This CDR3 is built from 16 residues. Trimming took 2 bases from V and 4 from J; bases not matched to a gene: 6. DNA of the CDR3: TGTGCCAGCAGCTTATTCGGTGACAGGGGGCCAGATACGCAGTATTTT. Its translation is CASSLFGDRGPDTQYF.

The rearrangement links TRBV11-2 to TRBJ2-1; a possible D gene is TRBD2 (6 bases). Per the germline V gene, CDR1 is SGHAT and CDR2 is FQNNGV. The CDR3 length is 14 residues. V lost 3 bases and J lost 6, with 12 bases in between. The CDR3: CASSLTSFPNEQFF. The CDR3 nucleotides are TGTGCCAGCAGCTTGACTAGTTTCCCCAATGAGCAGTTCTTC.

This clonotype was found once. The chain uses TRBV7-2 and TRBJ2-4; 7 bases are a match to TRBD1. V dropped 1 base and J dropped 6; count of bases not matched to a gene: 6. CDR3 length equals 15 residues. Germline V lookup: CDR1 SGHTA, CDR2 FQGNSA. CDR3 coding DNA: TGTGCCAGCAGCTTAGACGGGACAGAGCTAAACATTCAGTACTTC. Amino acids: CASSLDGTELNIQYF.

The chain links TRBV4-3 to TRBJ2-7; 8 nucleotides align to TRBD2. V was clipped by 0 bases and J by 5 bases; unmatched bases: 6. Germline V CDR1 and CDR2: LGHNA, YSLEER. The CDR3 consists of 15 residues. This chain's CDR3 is CASSQDGGAPHEQYF. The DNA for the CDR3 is TGCGCCAGCAGCCAAGACGGGGGGGCCCCCCACGAGCAGTACTTC.

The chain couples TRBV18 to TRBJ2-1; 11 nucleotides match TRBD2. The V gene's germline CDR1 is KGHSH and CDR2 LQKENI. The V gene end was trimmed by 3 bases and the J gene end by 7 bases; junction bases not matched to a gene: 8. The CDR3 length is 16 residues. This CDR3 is CASSPSGLAVPNEQFF. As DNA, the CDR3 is TGTGCCAGCTCACCCTCGGGACTAGCGGTACCTAATGAGCAGTTCTTC.

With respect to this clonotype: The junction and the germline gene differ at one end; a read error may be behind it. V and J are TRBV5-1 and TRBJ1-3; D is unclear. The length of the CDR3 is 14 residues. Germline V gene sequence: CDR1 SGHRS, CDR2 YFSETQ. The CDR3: CASSTGSSENTIYF. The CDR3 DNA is TGCGCCAGCAGTACGGGAAGCTCTGAAAACACCATATATTTT.

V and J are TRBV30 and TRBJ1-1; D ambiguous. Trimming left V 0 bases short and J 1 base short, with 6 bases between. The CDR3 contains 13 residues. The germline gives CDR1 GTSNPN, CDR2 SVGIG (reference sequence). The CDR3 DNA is TGTGCCTGGAGTGTACTTCAGAACACTGAAGCTTTCTTT. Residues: CAWSVLQNTEAFF.

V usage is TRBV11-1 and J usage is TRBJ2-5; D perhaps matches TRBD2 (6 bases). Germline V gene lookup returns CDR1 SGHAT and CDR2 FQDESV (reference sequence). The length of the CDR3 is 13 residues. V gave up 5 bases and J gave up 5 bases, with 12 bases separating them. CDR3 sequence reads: CASSKGRRETQYF. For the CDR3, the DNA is TGTGCCAGCAGCAAAGGGAGGAGGGAGACCCAGTACTTC.

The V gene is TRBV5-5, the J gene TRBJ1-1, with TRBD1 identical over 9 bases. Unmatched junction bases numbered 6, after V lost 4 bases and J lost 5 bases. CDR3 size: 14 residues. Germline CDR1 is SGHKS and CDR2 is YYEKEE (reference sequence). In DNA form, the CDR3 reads TGTGCCAGCAGCAGGAGGACAGGGGAAACTGAAGCTTTCTTT. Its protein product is CASSRRTGETEAFF.

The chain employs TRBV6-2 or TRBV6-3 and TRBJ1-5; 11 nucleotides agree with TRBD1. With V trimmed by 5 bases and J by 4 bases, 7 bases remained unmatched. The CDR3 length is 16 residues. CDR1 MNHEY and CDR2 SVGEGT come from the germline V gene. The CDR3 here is CASSRAGQGANQPQHF. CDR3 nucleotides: TGTGCCAGCAGTCGCGCCGGACAGGGGGCGAATCAGCCCCAGCATTTT.